The clone carrying this TCR beta chain was detected only a few times. This entry belongs to a study of blood T cell repertoires in COVID-19. Across the whole study: T cells, B-cell-depleted T cells, or PBMCs supplied cDNA or gDNA.

TCRdb's copy holds only in-frame clones and misses some; the assay was immunoSEQ multiplex PCR. The sample comprises roughly 42,000 clones, around three quarters of which are singletons, and around a third rests with the top ten. In germline, CDR1 is MNHEY, CDR2 SVGEGT. J lost 5 bases, V lost 3 bases, and 8 bases had no gene match. The CDR3 spans 16 residues. V gene TRBV6-2 or TRBV6-3 combines with J gene TRBJ2-1; 9 bases agree with TRBD2. This sequence was found in a woman over 75 with acute or convalescent COVID-19. Sequences were obtained from peripheral blood. CDR3 in amino acids: CASSYVAGDFDNEQFF. CDR3 bases: TGTGCCAGCAGTTATGTAGCGGGAGATTTCGACAATGAGCAGTTCTTC.